This TCR beta chain originates from a study of blood T cell repertoires in COVID-19. Study information: The samples span acute and convalescent COVID-19 from the United States, Italy and Spain. PBMCs, B-cell-depleted T cells, or T cells provided the cDNA or gDNA that made up the material.

In the original processing: Quantification of nucleated cells was approximated via reference gene primer amplification. Some clones are missing from TCRdb's copy, which holds only in-frame ones; the method was immunoSEQ multiplex PCR. V and J calls and clone size come straight from that table; D and trimming were deduced from the DNA. This sample yields about 180,000 clones, of which 85% to 90% are seen a single time; roughly 2.8% belongs to the top ten. The CDR3 loop spans 15 amino acids. Unmatched junction bases numbered 4, after V lost 4 bases and J lost 0 bases. Germline CDR1 and CDR2: SGHRS and YFSETQ.

Source material: peripheral blood. This receptor was taken from a woman in her 30s with active or convalescent COVID-19. The chain links TRBV5-1 to TRBJ2-3; 8 bases are shared with TRBD2. Here the CDR3 DNA reads TGCGCCAGCAGCGCCGCTAGCGGGAGCACAGATACGCAGTATTTT. Amino acid sequence: CASSAASGSTDTQYF.